One and the same sample provided the 14 T cell receptor beta chains below, sequenced in a study of CD8+ T cells in alopecia areata. Investigators isolated RNA and reverse transcribed it into cDNA to act as the sequencing template. Sequenced by immunoSEQ multiplex PCR; TCRdb stores in-frame clones only, minus some. Here the sample spans about 200,000 clones, more than 50% being singletons. Sequenced input: CD8+ T cells sorted from blood. These receptors all stem from a human donor in good health.

This clone was counted between two and nine times. This sample also contains other DNA sequences that code for the same CDR3. The V and J genes are TRBV5-6 and TRBJ2-7; maybe TRBD1 (6 bases). V gave up 3 bases and J gave up 4 bases, with 11 bases separating them. The germline gives CDR1 SGHDT, CDR2 YYEEEE. The CDR3 runs to 13 residues. The CDR3 protein is CASSSGQSYEQYF. The CDR3 nucleotides read TGTGCCAGCAGCTCCGGACAGTCATACGAGCAGTACTTC.

This clone showed up just once. This sequence joins TRBV29-1 and TRBJ1-4, with 9 bases identical to TRBD1. V lost 4 bases and J lost 8; bases outside the gene matches: 2. The CDR3 consists of 12 residues. Germline-derived CDR1 and CDR2 are SQVTM and ANQGSEA. Here the CDR3 reads CSVGDRAEKLFF. The CDR3 nucleotides read TGCAGCGTTGGGGACAGGGCCGAAAAACTGTTTTTT.

The genes are TRBV5-6 and TRBJ1-2; D unclear. This CDR3 comprises 13 residues. Trimming cost V 0 bases and J 8 bases, with 11 bases left between them. Germline V gene data show CDR1 as SGHDT and CDR2 as YYEEEE. This chain's CDR3 is CASSLGAARGYTF. CDR3 nucleotide sequence: TGTGCCAGCAGCTTGGGTGCGGCTCGAGGCTACACCTTC.

The chain joins TRBV29-1 to TRBJ2-3; TRBD2 matches at 11 bases. Germline CDR1 SQVTM, CDR2 ANQGSEA. With V trimmed by 3 bases and J by 6 bases, 5 bases remained unmatched. This CDR3 comprises 14 residues. The CDR3 region is CSVELPSGGDTQYF. The CDR3 DNA sequence: TGCAGCGTTGAGTTGCCTAGCGGGGGGGATACGCAGTATTTT.

This clone was counted only a few times. This sequence joins TRBV5-4 and TRBJ2-7; D may be TRBD1 (6 bases). The germline gives CDR1 SGHNT, CDR2 YYREEE (reference sequence). The CDR3 sequence is 13 residues long. The V end lost 2 bases, the J end lost 3 bases, and 9 bases lay between the germline ends. The CDR3 loop is CASSLLQGYEQYF. CDR3 DNA: TGTGCCAGCAGCTTACTACAGGGCTACGAGCAGTACTTC.

This sequence joins TRBV19 and TRBJ1-5; 10 nucleotides align to TRBD1. Germline-derived CDR1 and CDR2 are LNHDA and SQIVND (reference sequence). Germline trimming cut 5 bases from V and 5 bases from J; bases unmatched to any gene: 3. CDR3 length: 14 residues. CDR3 sequence: CASSPDRGHQPQHF. CDR3 bases: TGTGCCAGTAGTCCCGACAGGGGGCATCAGCCCCAGCATTTT.

The chain carries TRBV6-5 and TRBJ2-1; D unresolved. V was clipped by 7 bases and J by 3 bases, with 7 bases between them. CDR3 length: 12 residues. Germline CDR1 MNHEY, CDR2 SVGAGI. CDR3 coding DNA: TGTGCCAGCACAGGTCTCTACAATGAGCAGTTCTTC. As protein: CASTGLYNEQFF.

The chain is built from TRBV6-5 and TRBJ1-5; D may be TRBD1 (5 bases). Germline CDR1 MNHEY, CDR2 SVGAGI. The V end was cut by 8 bases, the J end by 4 bases, with 15 bases between. There are 14 residues in the CDR3. The CDR3 loop is CASGVPGPNQPQHF. The CDR3 bases are TGTGCCAGCGGCGTCCCAGGGCCTAATCAGCCCCAGCATTTT.

The chain links TRBV6-6 to TRBJ2-3; D remains unclear. The CDR3 has 13 residues. Germline assignment: CDR1 MNHNY and CDR2 SVGAGI (reference sequence). Trimming left V 6 bases short and J 4 bases short, with 11 bases between. CDR3: CASSPIGADTQYF. CDR3 DNA sequence: TGTGCCAGCAGCCCGATAGGCGCAGATACGCAGTATTTT.

This clone was seen once. The V and J genes are TRBV5-4 and TRBJ2-1; 9 bases match TRBD2. J gave up 2 bases and V 6 bases, and 12 bases lay outside the gene matches. This CDR3 spans 17 amino acids. Germline V gene data show CDR1 as SGHNT and CDR2 as YYREEE (reference sequence). DNA of the CDR3: TGTGCCAGCACCCCTGGGGGCGGGGGGGCGACCTACAATGAGCAGTTCTTC. This encodes CASTPGGGGATYNEQFF.

On this clone itself: The same CDR3 arises from other DNA sequences in this sample as well. The chain couples TRBV9 to TRBJ2-3; no clear D. Germline CDR1 reads SGDLS; CDR2 reads YYNGEE. The CDR3 sequence is 11 residues long. V lost 3 bases to trimming and J lost 2 bases, with 1 base between them. The chain's CDR3 is CASSATDTQYF. The DNA of the CDR3 is TGTGCCAGCAGCGCCACAGATACGCAGTATTTT.

The V and J genes are TRBV10-2 and TRBJ2-7; 11 bases align to TRBD2. V dropped 6 bases and J dropped 7; count of bases not matched to a gene: 2. This CDR3 comprises 12 residues. Germline CDR1 reads WSHSY; CDR2 reads SAAADI. The CDR3 protein is CASRGLAVEQYF. CDR3 DNA: TGCGCCAGCAGGGGACTAGCGGTTGAGCAGTACTTC.

This rearrangement joins TRBV27 to TRBJ2-1; a possible D gene is TRBD2 (5 bases). The length of the CDR3 is 14 residues. Germline CDR1 is MNHEY and CDR2 is SMNVEV (reference sequence). The V gene lost 7 bases and the J gene lost 7 bases, with 17 bases spanning the gap. CDR3 protein: CASTEWTGGNEQFF. Here the CDR3 DNA reads TGTGCCAGCACCGAATGGACCGGCGGGAATGAGCAGTTCTTC.

V is TRBV13 and J is TRBJ2-5, with 9 nucleotides matching TRBD1. The CDR3 contains 15 residues. Looked up from germline, CDR1 is PRHDT and CDR2 is FYEKMQ (reference sequence). With V trimmed by 5 bases and J by 5 bases, 9 bases remained unmatched. DNA for the CDR3: TGTGCCAGCAGCAATCTCGACAGGGGGGTCGAGACCCAGTACTTC. It encodes CASSNLDRGVETQYF.